This T cell receptor beta chain was sequenced for a study of OX40 agonist ivuxolimab in advanced cancers. For the study at large: Patients were given ivuxolimab, an antibody that agonizes OX40 (CD134). Participants averaged about 60 years of age (range 23 to 79) and were roughly 83% male. Hepatocellular carcinoma, melanoma, renal cell or head and neck cancer was diagnosed in the dose-escalation patients.

Here immunoSEQ multiplex PCR was the method, and the copy in TCRdb shows in-frame clones only, minus some. The table lists tens of thousands of clones, 86% of them singletons, with about 13% in the top ten. Comments on this clone: Its antigen remains unidentified.

Findings of the study overall: Compared with CD4+, CD8+ T cells on average had more expanded clones.

Looked up from germline, CDR1 is SNHLY and CDR2 is FYNNEI. The CDR3 loop spans 16 amino acids. V shed 6 bases and J shed 0 bases, with 15 bases lying between them. The rearrangement joins TRBV2 to TRBJ1-5; D perhaps matches TRBD1 (5 bases). Sample: CD4+ or CD8+ T cells sorted from blood, taken in a trial of the OX40 agonist ivuxolimab. The receptor comes from an adult with an advanced solid tumor such as melanoma, head and neck, liver or kidney cancer. CDR3: CASSGPGPFSNQPQHF. DNA for the CDR3: TGTGCCAGCAGCGGCCCGGGACCGTTTAGCAATCAGCCCCAGCATTTT. The whole variable domain, filled in from reference TRBV2 and TRBJ1-5, reads EPEVTQTPSHQVTQMGQEVILRCVPISNHLYFYWYRQILGQKVEFLVSFYNNEISEKSEIFDDQFSVERPDGSNFTLKIRSTKLEDSAMYFCASSGPGPFSNQPQHFGDGTRLSIL.